Below, one TCR beta chain is given with its context. Its target is unknown. Healthy bone marrow donors made up the donors. The PCR had 60 Vbeta and 13 Jbeta primers. Here immunoSEQ multiplex PCR was the method, and the copy in TCRdb shows in-frame clones only, minus some. The sample has around 170,000 clones; 65% to 85% are singletons. The source of the sample is a study of cytomegalovirus exposure and HLA in healthy donors. Study findings and constraints: The study listed about 150 cytomegalovirus-associated TCR beta chains.

The sequencing sample was made of PBMCs. This TCR came from a man aged 45 to 65 in good health and CMV-seronegative.

CDR3 loop: CASGPPPTGGPETQYF. The CDR3 DNA is TGTGCCAGCGGTCCACCCCCCACGGGGGGGCCCGAGACCCAGTACTTC. The chain couples TRBV6-4 to TRBJ2-5; 8 bases are a match to TRBD2. Germline V gene sequence: CDR1 MRHNA, CDR2 SNTAGT. This CDR3 comprises 16 residues. With V trimmed by 8 bases and J by 5 bases, 16 bases remained unmatched.